This TCR beta chain derives from a study of blood T cells in healthy people across ages. Study conclusions and caveats: There were more naive CD4+ cells and higher diversity in long-lived donors than in aged donors. Unsorted PBMC input precluded a conclusive naive versus antigen-experienced comparison.

Together with a sample-barcoded 5' primer, a J-beta primer mix was included in a second PCR lasting about 6 to 11 cycles. TCRdb re-analysed the 5' RACE reads in MiXCR, keeping a single row per CDR3 protein. The sample carries approximately 780,000 distinct CDR3 sequences, roughly 24% recorded once. This clonotype occurred a few times. The antigen is unknown. These data also featured in a second study, about T cells of mothers and their children. That work adds: Slightly higher but non-significant overlap marked related mother-child pairs versus unrelated pairs.

The material sequenced was blood. The sequence derives from a boy aged 5-17 years in good health.

This CDR3 is CASTPAGRETQYF. The DNA for the CDR3 is TGTGCCAGCACCCCAGCGGGGAGAGAGACCCAGTACTTC. V and J are TRBV6-1 and TRBJ2-5; 7 nucleotides line up with TRBD2. The germline CDR1 and CDR2 sequences are MNHNS and SASEGT. V gave up 7 bases and J gave up 4 bases; unmatched junction bases: 6. CDR3 size: 13 residues.